The T cell receptor (beta chain) described here comes from a study of somatic mutations in cytotoxic T cells in rheumatoid arthritis (dated by TCRdb to 2016 to 2017). Notes on the research overall: Some T-cell populations stained with V beta antibodies were sorted by flow on a FACSAria II or Sony SH800 to nearly 100% purity, with sorted V beta1+ cells additionally subjected to TCRB sequencing. In newly diagnosed rheumatoid arthritis without treatment, the study examined if expanded CD8+ T-cell clones harbor somatic mutations, relying on TCRB deep sequencing to characterize clonality. TCRB deep sequencing covered some 60 patients with rheumatoid arthritis along with 15 to 20 healthy controls. Patients and controls did not essentially differ in median age, which was nearly identical between the groups. Overall study results and their limits: The slight underrepresentation of TRBV07 in patients was not corrected for multiple comparisons. An increase of CD8+ clonality with age was seen in patients (Spearman r=0.49) but not in healthy controls. There was no significant difference in CD8+ T-cell clonality between rheumatoid arthritis patients and age-matched healthy controls. Viral specificity could not be ruled out by absence from virus-specific databases, and the antigen targets of the expanded CD8+ clones remained unknown. The largest CD8+ clone made up more than 20% of CD8+ cells in about an eighth of the roughly 65 patients, and blood and synovial fluid shared several identical CD8+ TCRB sequences.

The germline V end is reduced by 5 bases and the J end by 5 bases; junction bases left unmatched: 12. The germline V gene specifies SGHTA as CDR1 and FQGTGA as CDR2. From the cysteine up to the phenylalanine, the CDR3 has a length of 16 residues. Kept here is only the CDR3 DNA, which spans 48 bases and is read in frame from base 1. Buffy coats from some 21 blood donors served as healthy controls, a group that was 55% female with a median age of 56 years (range 21-70). Positive magnetic bead selection on an AutoMACS was used to isolate CD4+ and CD8+ cells, with flow cytometry used to check purity. Ficoll-Paque PLUS density gradient separation was used to isolate peripheral blood mononuclear cells. Nucleospin Tissue or Tissue XS kits were used to extract DNA from CD4-enriched, CD8-enriched or PBMC samples, and a Qubit 2.0 fluorometer was used for quantification. In the case of this clone: Its antigen target is currently unknown. The sample holds no much larger clone one base away, and base qualities are not on file.

Genomic DNA underwent TCRB CDR3 sequencing using the immunoSEQ assay. As for how the authors treated the data: The analyses included only productive TCRB rearrangements. A clone was defined by a unique TCRB CDR3 sequence, and clonality was computed as a productive clonality index based on Shannon entropy. The template counts of each clone relative to the total templates per sample were used to calculate repertoire overlap between two samples. V-gene usage measured by flow cytometry correlated with TCRB sequencing V-gene usage, with a Spearman r of approximately 0.6. TCRdb provides this immuneACCESS table in a form limited to in-frame rearrangements. Some clones are lacking; in checked studies, under half of them reflect an unresolved V gene, and why the rest are absent is not known. For V, J and clone size, that table is used; D and trimming come from the DNA. In this sample the table shows some 12,000 clones, about four fifths of which occur a single time. The ten largest clones take up approximately 15% of the sample.

The origin of this receptor is a woman aged 55-69 years in good health. The chain employs TRBV7-3 and TRBJ2-5; 9 bases in the middle match TRBD2. The sequencing input was CD8+ T cells sorted from blood. The base sequence is TGTGCCAGCAGCCCTGATGGTAGCGGGGGAGATGAGACCCAGTACTTC. Its protein is CASSPDGSGGDETQYF.